The T cell receptor (beta chain) described here comes from a study of cytomegalovirus exposure and HLA in healthy donors. In the study overall: HLA-typed donors contributed about 85 million unique TCRs, which were held in an early data release. Study-level results: Looking again later, the authors saw that most CMV-associated TCR beta chains seemed HLA-restricted. Researchers reported that a few CMV-associated chains were confirmed in vitro as CMV antigen-specific. It was 164 TCR beta chains that were listed as cytomegalovirus-associated.

This CDR3 contains 15 residues. Germline CDR1 is MNHEY and CDR2 is SVGAGI. Trimming took 2 bases from V and 7 from J, leaving 17 bases between them. Remarks on this clone: The antigen is unknown.

The PCR was carried out with 60 Vbeta primers and 13 Jbeta primers. Sequencing used immunoSEQ multiplex PCR; TCRdb keeps in-frame clones, though not all of them. The sample records 50,000 or so clones, 65% to 80% being singletons. The sequence was collected from a man aged 35 to 55 in good health and CMV-seropositive. Sequenced sample: PBMCs. The chain has TRBV6-5 and TRBJ1-2; TRBD1 might be the D (5 bases). CDR3 in amino acids: CASSYGRGMRGGYTF. Here the CDR3 DNA reads TGTGCCAGCAGTTACGGGAGGGGAATGCGCGGTGGCTACACCTTC.